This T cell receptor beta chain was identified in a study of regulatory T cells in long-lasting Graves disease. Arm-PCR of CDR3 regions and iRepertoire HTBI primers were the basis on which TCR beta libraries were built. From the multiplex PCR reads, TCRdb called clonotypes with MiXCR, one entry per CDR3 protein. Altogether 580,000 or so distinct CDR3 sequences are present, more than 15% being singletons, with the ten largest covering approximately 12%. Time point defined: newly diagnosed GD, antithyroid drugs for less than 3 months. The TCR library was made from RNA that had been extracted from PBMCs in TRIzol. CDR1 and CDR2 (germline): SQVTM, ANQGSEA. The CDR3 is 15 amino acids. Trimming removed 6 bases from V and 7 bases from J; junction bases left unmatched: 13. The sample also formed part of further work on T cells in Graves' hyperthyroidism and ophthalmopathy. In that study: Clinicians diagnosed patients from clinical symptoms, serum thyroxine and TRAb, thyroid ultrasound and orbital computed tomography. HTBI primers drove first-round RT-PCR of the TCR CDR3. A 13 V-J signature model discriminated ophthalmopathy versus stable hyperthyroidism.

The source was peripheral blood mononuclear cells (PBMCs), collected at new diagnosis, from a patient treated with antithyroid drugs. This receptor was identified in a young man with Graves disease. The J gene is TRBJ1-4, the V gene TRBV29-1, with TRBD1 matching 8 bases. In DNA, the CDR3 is TGCAGCGTCCGGGGAGGCGGGACAGGCCCTGAAAAACTGTTTTTT. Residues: CSVRGGGTGPEKLFF.